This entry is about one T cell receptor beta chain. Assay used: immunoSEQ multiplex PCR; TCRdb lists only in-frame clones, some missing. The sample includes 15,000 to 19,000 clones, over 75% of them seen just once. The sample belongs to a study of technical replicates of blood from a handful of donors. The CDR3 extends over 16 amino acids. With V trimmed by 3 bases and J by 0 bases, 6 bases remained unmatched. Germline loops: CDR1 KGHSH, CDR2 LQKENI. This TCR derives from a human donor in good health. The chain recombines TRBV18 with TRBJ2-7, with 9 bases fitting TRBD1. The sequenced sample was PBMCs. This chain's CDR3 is CASSPALGQGSYEQYF. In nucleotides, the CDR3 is TGTGCCAGCTCACCGGCCCTGGGACAGGGCTCCTACGAGCAGTACTTC.